These 16 T cell receptor beta chains were sequenced from one sample in a study of identical twins. TCRdb analysed the 5' RACE reads with MiXCR anew, one entry per CDR3 protein. The table has approximately 890,000 distinct CDR3 sequences, 9% to 15% seen once. This sample was also put to use in a study of yellow fever vaccine responses in identical twins.

Material: PBMCs. The source is a woman aged 18-35 years in good health.

The rearrangement links TRBV7-9 to TRBJ2-7; 7 bases fit TRBD2. CDR3 length: 15 residues. Germline trimming cut 5 bases from V and 6 bases from J; bases unmatched to any gene: 13. Germline-derived CDR1 and CDR2 are SEHNR and FQNEAQ (reference sequence). CDR3 DNA sequence: TGTGCCAGCAGCGACCTAGCGGTAAGGGCCTCCGAGCAGTACTTC. It translates to CASSDLAVRASEQYF.

The V gene is TRBV7-9, the J gene TRBJ2-5; 7 nucleotides line up with TRBD1. The CDR3 length is 15 residues. Germline CDR1 SEHNR, CDR2 FQNEAQ (reference sequence). The J segment lost 4 bases and the V segment lost 0 bases, leaving 5 bases of the junction unmatched. The chain's CDR3 is CASSLALGGGETQYF. CDR3 DNA sequence: TGTGCCAGCAGCTTAGCTCTAGGGGGCGGAGAGACCCAGTACTTC.

There are many counts of this clonotype. The genes are TRBV5-1 and TRBJ2-1; 7 positions agree with TRBD2. Germline V gene data show CDR1 as SGHRS and CDR2 as YFSETQ. V was clipped by 0 bases and J by 1 base; unmatched bases: 4. The CDR3 contains 16 residues. The CDR3 region has the DNA TGCGCCAGCAGCTTGGTTGCTAGCGGTTCCTACAATGAGCAGTTCTTC. This encodes CASSLVASGSYNEQFF.

The J gene is TRBJ2-3, the V gene TRBV7-9; 8 nucleotides align to TRBD1. The J segment lost 2 bases and the V segment lost 4 bases, leaving 11 bases of the junction unmatched. Looked up from germline, CDR1 is SEHNR and CDR2 is FQNEAQ (reference sequence). The CDR3 length is 17 residues. This chain's CDR3 is CASSWAGTGGNTDTQYF. CDR3 DNA sequence: TGTGCCAGCAGCTGGGCGGGGACAGGAGGAAACACAGATACGCAGTATTTT.

This clonotype was observed a handful of times. V gene TRBV20-1 combines with J gene TRBJ2-3; 8 nucleotides agree with TRBD1. The CDR3 totals 15 residues. Unmatched junction bases numbered 14, after V lost 4 bases and J lost 8 bases. The germline gives CDR1 DFQATT, CDR2 SNEGSKA (reference sequence). The CDR3 DNA sequence: TGCAGTGCTAACAGGGGGTCTATTCATGGAGGTACGCAGTATTTT. As protein: CSANRGSIHGGTQYF.

This clonotype has just one count. One end of the junction does not line up with germline, which may come from a read error. The chain joins TRBV4-2 to TRBJ2-4, with 11 bases lining up with TRBD2. Germline lookup yields CDR1 LGHNA and CDR2 YNFKEQ. The CDR3 has 19 amino acids. CDR3 sequence reads: CTSSQDLTSGSLVKNIQYF. DNA of the CDR3: TGTACCAGCAGCCAAGATCTAACTAGCGGGAGTTTGGTCAAAAACATTCAGTACTTC.

The chain combines TRBV20-1 with TRBJ2-7, with 8 bases lining up with TRBD2. Germline CDR1 and CDR2: DFQATT and SNEGSKA (reference sequence). There are 14 residues in the CDR3. The CDR3 reads CSLLSGTSSYEQYV. CDR3 DNA: TGCAGCCTCCTTAGCGGGACCAGCTCCTACGAGCAGTACGTC.

This clonotype was counted a few times. J is TRBJ2-1 and V is TRBV11-2; D might be TRBD1 (5 bases). Trimming left V 4 bases short and J 4 bases short, with 11 bases between. CDR3 length: 14 amino acids. The germline CDR1 and CDR2 sequences are SGHAT and FQNNGV. CDR3 bases: TGTGCCAGCAGCTCCGCAGGGCAGTACAATGAGCAGTTCTTC. Its protein is CASSSAGQYNEQFF.

This clonotype was seen a few times. J is TRBJ1-2 and V is TRBV24-1, with TRBD1 matching over 8 bases. Looked up from germline, CDR1 is KGHDR and CDR2 is SFDVKD. With V trimmed by 5 bases and J by 6 bases, 7 bases remained unmatched. This CDR3 is built from 14 residues. This CDR3 reads CATSAPDRANGYTF. The CDR3 DNA is TGTGCCACCAGTGCCCCGGACAGGGCCAATGGCTACACCTTC.

The table lists this clonotype with a few counts. The gene calls are TRBV6-5 and TRBJ2-2; D not resolved. Looked up from germline, CDR1 is MNHEY and CDR2 is SVGAGI. V lost 0 bases and J lost 0, with 2 bases in between. This CDR3 is built from 14 residues. The CDR3 region is CASSYSSNTGELFF. The CDR3 DNA follows: TGTGCCAGCAGTTACTCCTCGAACACCGGGGAGCTGTTTTTT.

This clonotype was counted a single time. The chain joins TRBV24-1 to TRBJ2-3; 9 bases are shared with TRBD2. After removal of 6 bases from V and 3 bases from J, the junction contained 6 bases not matched to a gene. This CDR3 has 15 residues. Germline CDR1 reads KGHDR; CDR2 reads SFDVKD. CDR3 sequence reads: CATSSLAGYTDTQYF. CDR3 bases: TGTGCCACCAGTTCGCTAGCGGGATATACAGATACGCAGTATTTT.

The sample holds many counts of this clonotype. The chain uses TRBV12-3 or TRBV12-4 and TRBJ1-2, with D possibly being TRBD1 (5 bases). The CDR3 consists of 14 residues. V was trimmed by 4 bases and J by 4 bases, leaving 13 bases between them. The CDR3 is CASSSQGVGYGYTF. Here the CDR3 DNA reads TGTGCCAGCAGTTCCCAGGGAGTAGGCTATGGCTACACCTTC.

The rearrangement links TRBV6-1 to TRBJ2-5, with D possibly being TRBD2 (5 bases). The CDR3 has 14 amino acids. V lost 1 base and J lost 5, with 11 bases in between. From germline, CDR1 is MNHNS and CDR2 SASEGT. CDR3 amino acids: CASSEDRGMETQYF. The CDR3 DNA reads as TGTGCCAGCAGTGAAGACCGAGGGATGGAGACCCAGTACTTC.

This clonotype has ten or more counts. The chain carries TRBV29-1 and TRBJ2-1; D possibly corresponds to TRBD2 (5 bases). The CDR3 consists of 15 residues. The germline V gene has CDR1 SQVTM and CDR2 ANQGSEA. V was cut by 6 bases and J by 2 bases, with 17 bases left in between. CDR3 loop: CSVPSPGTPYNEQFF. The CDR3 nucleotides are TGCAGCGTCCCATCCCCGGGAACCCCCTACAATGAGCAGTTCTTC.

This clonotype turned up a few times. The chain employs TRBV28 and TRBJ1-5; maybe TRBD1 (6 bases). The CDR3 contains 14 residues. Germline V gene sequence: CDR1 MDHEN, CDR2 SYDVKM. The V end was cut by 4 bases, the J end by 9 bases, with 16 bases between. The CDR3 DNA sequence: TGTGCCAGCAGTTACAGGGACAATAAAGGGCCCCAGCATTTT. Amino acid sequence: CASSYRDNKGPQHF.

This clonotype came up many times. The chain employs TRBV12-3 or TRBV12-4 and TRBJ1-2; D gene unclear. CDR3 length: 11 amino acids. The V end lost 3 bases, the J end lost 8 bases, and 7 bases lay between the germline ends. The chain's CDR3 is CASSFEEGYTF. The CDR3, as DNA: TGTGCCAGCAGTTTTGAGGAGGGCTACACCTTC.